The entry that follows covers one T cell receptor (beta chain) sequence. Antigen: not known. Noted time point: recipient sample about 28 days before transplant, after cytoreduction. TCRdb's copy holds only in-frame clones and misses some; the assay was immunoSEQ multiplex PCR. In the table there are approximately 11,000 clones, 92% of which are singletons. The sample is drawn from a study of T cell clonotyping in hematopoietic cell transplantation. Study-level findings and limits: Cells were unsorted, so CD4 and CD8 contributions were not separated. Few recipient clonotypes overlapped donors; over 95% were de novo at given depth. After transplant, recipient diversity fell while pathologically expanded clonotypes grew through day 180. Graft donor and pretransplant recipient Inverse Simpson Index values predicted broader posttransplant TCR diversity.

Trimming shortened V by 0 bases and J by 7 bases, and 4 bases separated the two germline ends. Germline V CDR1 and CDR2: SGHAT, FQNNGV. This CDR3 is 12 amino acids long. The V gene is TRBV11-2, the J gene TRBJ2-1; D unresolved. The specimen was peripheral blood mononuclear cells, collected before stem cell transplant. The TCR was taken from a woman in her thirties or forties with acute myeloid leukemia. Some clones in this sample may be carry-over from other donors' samples. CDR3 sequence (DNA): TGTGCCAGCAGCTTAGAACGGAATGAGCAGTTCTTC. Protein sequence: CASSLERNEQFF.